This T cell receptor beta chain was recorded in a study of preoperative IRX-2 immunotherapy in early breast cancer (dated by TCRdb to about 2019). The treatment or condition label, as the study defines it: preoperative locoregional IRX-2 cytokine immunotherapy. The samples were obtained from a phase Ib study that tested preoperative, locoregional IRX-2 cytokine immunotherapy designed to prime immune responses. The donors were early-stage breast cancer patients who were given IRX-2 prior to surgery. As regards this clone: Its binding antigen is unknown. No much larger clonotype is one base removed from it; base qualities were not supplied.

Receptor amplification or capture employed the immunoSEQ multiplex PCR assay. As stored in TCRdb, this immuneACCESS dataset retains in-frame rearrangements with V and J assigned. A fraction of the clones does not appear; measured against another copy, unresolved V genes explain less than half of the discrepancy, and the remainder lacks a known reason. Present in this sample are around 35,000 clones, roughly 96% of which were seen just once. Clones ranked in the top ten supply nearly 6.5% of the sample. The germline V gene (reference sequence) supplies CDR1 SGHAT and CDR2 FQDESV. The CDR3 covers 14 residues, taking in both the cysteine and the phenylalanine. Only the CDR3 portion is preserved as DNA: 42 bases, with reading frame beginning at the first base. V gives up 1 base and J gives up 4 bases, and the segment between their germline ends measures 10 bases.

The rearranged chain carries TRBV11-1 and TRBJ1-1; TRBD1 is perhaps the D gene, given 5 matching bases. This TCR derives from a human donor with breast cancer. This specimen was collected from a patient treated with IRX-2 immunotherapy. The CDR3 reads as follows: CASSLGRGSTEAFF. The DNA sequence is as follows: TGTGCCAGCAGCTTAGGTAGGGGAAGCACTGAAGCTTTCTTT.